The 27 T cell receptor beta chains listed next were all sequenced from one sample in a study of T cell responses to AZD1222 COVID-19 vaccine. Profiled with immunoSEQ multiplex PCR; TCRdb holds only in-frame clones, not every one. This sample has tens of thousands of clones; 65% to 85% occur once, and the top ten carry 20% to 30%. This specimen consisted of peripheral blood, obtained 28 days after the second AZD1222 dose. The receptors were gathered from an adult who received the AZD1222 COVID-19 vaccine.

J is TRBJ1-1 and V is TRBV30; TRBD1 agrees at 9 bases. The CDR3 is made up of 14 amino acids. J lost 6 bases, V lost 5 bases, and 10 bases had no gene match. In germline, CDR1 is GTSNPN, CDR2 SVGIG (reference sequence). The CDR3 here is CAWDSTGGRAEAFF. In nucleotides, the CDR3 is TGTGCCTGGGATTCGACAGGGGGGAGAGCTGAAGCTTTCTTT.

The chain has TRBV9 and TRBJ1-2, with D perhaps matching TRBD1 (6 bases). Trimming cost V 0 bases and J 6 bases, with 15 bases left between them. CDR1 and CDR2 (germline): SGDLS, YYNGEE. This CDR3 is 15 amino acids long. The CDR3 reads CASSVEGRGSDGYTF. In DNA, the CDR3 is TGTGCCAGCAGCGTAGAGGGCAGGGGATCTGATGGCTACACCTTC.

This rearrangement joins TRBV2 to TRBJ2-5; D is perhaps TRBD1 (7 bases). V was clipped by 6 bases and J by 2 bases, with 10 bases between them. Germline lookup yields CDR1 SNHLY and CDR2 FYNNEI. The CDR3 spans 13 residues. Written as DNA, the CDR3 is TGTGCCAGCAGGCCAGGGGGGCAAGAGACCCAGTACTTC. Translating it yields CASRPGGQETQYF. Full variable domain (missing parts from reference TRBV2 and TRBJ2-5): EPEVTQTPSHQVTQMGQEVILRCVPISNHLYFYWYRQILGQKVEFLVSFYNNEISEKSEIFDDQFSVERPDGSNFTLKIRSTKLEDSAMYFCASRPGGQETQYFGPGTRLLVL.

V and J are TRBV6-5 and TRBJ1-1; D uncertain. The germline V and J ends were trimmed by 0 bases and 4 bases, with 12 bases remaining between them. CDR1 and CDR2 from the germline V gene are MNHEY and SVGAGI. The CDR3 loop spans 15 amino acids. CDR3 sequence (DNA): TGTGCCAGCAGTTACTCGGGCAGTCTCTTCACTGAAGCTTTCTTT. Translated, it gives CASSYSGSLFTEAFF.

The chain has TRBV6-2 or TRBV6-3 and TRBJ2-1; D is undetermined. With 2 bases removed from V and 3 bases from J, the gap between germline ends came to 11 bases. CDR3 length: 15 amino acids. Germline CDR1 reads MNHEY; CDR2 reads SVGEGT. Here the CDR3 DNA reads TGTGCCAGCAGTTACCAGAGAGCAGTCTACAATGAGCAGTTCTTC. Amino acid sequence: CASSYQRAVYNEQFF.

The CDR3 DNA is TGTGCCAGCAGTCTTACAGGGGTGGGTACTGAAGCTTTCTTT. As protein: CASSLTGVGTEAFF. V gene TRBV6-5 combines with J gene TRBJ1-1, with 7 bases aligning to TRBD1. CDR1 MNHEY and CDR2 SVGAGI come from the germline V gene. The CDR3 has 14 residues. Trimming at V came to 5 bases and at J to 5 bases, leaving 8 bases not matched to a gene.

This chain uses TRBV29-1 with TRBJ1-1, with no clear D. V was clipped by 4 bases and J by 5 bases, with 11 bases between them. Germline CDR1 SQVTM, CDR2 ANQGSEA. This CDR3 region has 12 residues. The CDR3: CSVGGLGTEAFF. For the CDR3, the DNA is TGCAGCGTTGGTGGTCTGGGAACTGAAGCTTTCTTT.

This sequence joins TRBV7-2 and TRBJ2-1; D remains ambiguous. Germline-derived CDR1 and CDR2 are SGHTA and FQGNSA. The CDR3 is 15 residues long. V was trimmed by 5 bases and J by 6 bases, leaving 17 bases between them. The CDR3 DNA follows: TGTGCCAGCAGCAATAAGGTACGGCTGCCCAATGAGCAGTTCTTC. It is translated as CASSNKVRLPNEQFF.

The CDR3 DNA reads TGTGCCAGCAGCCCCCCGGGACTAGCGGGAGCGTACGAGCAGTACTTC. Translating gives CASSPPGLAGAYEQYF. The rearrangement links TRBV28 to TRBJ2-7, with TRBD2 identical over 14 bases. The ends lost 6 bases at V and 4 bases at J; junction bases unmatched: 8. The CDR3 is made up of 16 amino acids. Germline CDR1 is MDHEN and CDR2 is SYDVKM. Filled out from reference TRBV28 and TRBJ2-7, the complete variable domain reads DVKVTQSSRYLVKRTGEKVFLECVQDMDHENMFWYRQDPGLGLRLIYFSYDVKMKEKGDIPEGYSVSREKKERFSLILESASTNQTSMYLCASSPPGLAGAYEQYFGPGTRLTVT.

V is TRBV25-1 and J is TRBJ2-1; D may be TRBD1 (6 bases). Trimming took off 1 base at V and 1 base at J, with 17 bases between the two ends. Per the germline V gene, CDR1 is MGHDK and CDR2 is SYGVNS. The CDR3 contains 18 residues. This chain's CDR3 is CASSESPVEGESYNEQFF. CDR3 DNA sequence: TGTGCCAGCAGTGAATCACCAGTCGAGGGGGAGTCCTACAATGAGCAGTTCTTC. Full variable domain (remainder filled in from reference TRBV25-1 and TRBJ2-1): EADIYQTPRYLVIGTGKKITLECSQTMGHDKMYWYQQDPGMELHLIHYSYGVNSTEKGDLSSESTVSRIRTEHFPLTLESARPSHTSQYLCASSESPVEGESYNEQFFGPGTRLTVL.

In DNA, the CDR3 is TGTGCCAGCAGTTACCCGGGGAATGAAGCTTTCTTT. This sequence encodes CASSYPGNEAFF. This chain joins TRBV6-2 or TRBV6-3 and TRBJ1-1; D gene ambiguous. This CDR3 spans 12 amino acids. The germline CDR1 and CDR2 sequences are MNHEY and SVGEGT. Trimming stripped 2 bases from V and 7 bases from J, with 8 bases between.

The chain joins TRBV9 to TRBJ1-4; perhaps TRBD1 as D (5 bases). V lost 2 bases, J lost 8 bases, and 16 bases lay in between. The CDR3 spans 15 residues. Germline values: CDR1 SGDLS, CDR2 YYNGEE. CDR3 coding DNA: TGTGCCAGCAGCGTTAGGGACCGCGTTGGGGAAAAACTGTTTTTT. This encodes CASSVRDRVGEKLFF.

This chain's CDR3 is CASSQGGGLDTQYF. The CDR3 nucleotides are TGCGCCAGCAGCCAAGGAGGGGGCTTAGATACGCAGTATTTT. The chain carries TRBV4-3 and TRBJ2-3; 7 bases fit TRBD1. Germline-derived CDR1 and CDR2 are LGHNA and YSLEER. V was clipped by 1 base and J by 5 bases; unmatched bases: 3. There are 14 residues in the CDR3.

This chain joins TRBV7-2 and TRBJ2-7, with a tentative D call TRBD1 (6 bases). The CDR3 spans 16 residues. Trimming left V 4 bases short and J 2 bases short, with 18 bases between. Germline loops: CDR1 SGHTA, CDR2 FQGNSA. The CDR3 loop reads CASSSITGTSAYEQYF. The CDR3 DNA follows: TGTGCCAGCAGCTCGATCACCGGGACATCGGCCTACGAGCAGTACTTC.

CDR3 in DNA: TGCGCCAGCAGCTTGGCTGGCGACAATGAGCAGTTCTTC. Protein sequence: CASSLAGDNEQFF. The chain employs TRBV5-1 and TRBJ2-1; D remains ambiguous. Germline loops: CDR1 SGHRS, CDR2 YFSETQ. Trimming took 0 bases from V and 5 from J, leaving 6 bases between them. CDR3 length equals 13 residues.

The rearrangement uses TRBV28 and TRBJ2-2, with 9 bases aligning to TRBD1. The ends lost 5 bases at V and 2 bases at J; junction bases unmatched: 6. The CDR3 has 16 amino acids. Germline values: CDR1 MDHEN, CDR2 SYDVKM. The CDR3 region is CASSSTGGSNTGELFF. The CDR3, as DNA: TGTGCCAGCAGTAGCACAGGGGGCTCTAACACCGGGGAGCTGTTTTTT.

This chain connects TRBV5-1 to TRBJ2-7; 7 positions agree with TRBD1. The CDR3 loop spans 13 amino acids. Trimming removed 5 bases from V and 7 bases from J; junction bases left unmatched: 9. Germline values: CDR1 SGHRS, CDR2 YFSETQ. CDR3 bases: TGCGCCAGCAGACAGGGGTCAGCGTGGGAGCAGTACTTC. This encodes CASRQGSAWEQYF.

This clone has more than one count but fewer than ten. The chain joins TRBV3-1 (or the pseudogene TRBV3-2) to TRBJ1-1; D possibly corresponds to TRBD1 (6 bases). The CDR3 totals 15 residues. Germline lookup yields CDR1 LGHDT and CDR2 YNNKEL (reference sequence). V dropped 6 bases and J dropped 4 bases, with 18 bases sitting between them. The CDR3, as DNA: TGTGCCAGCAGATCCGTTGGGGGGGCCGGCACTGAAGCTTTCTTT. This translates into CASRSVGGAGTEAFF.

This chain connects TRBV5-1 to TRBJ2-7; D is perhaps TRBD2 (5 bases). V was pared by 2 bases and J by 5 bases, with 14 bases between. Germline CDR1 SGHRS, CDR2 YFSETQ. The CDR3 runs to 14 residues. As DNA, the CDR3 is TGCGCCAGCAGCTTACTTCGGGGAGTCCACGAGCAGTACTTC. Its protein is CASSLLRGVHEQYF.

This clone has more than one count but fewer than ten. This chain connects TRBV12-3 or TRBV12-4 to TRBJ2-2; D is perhaps TRBD2 (6 bases). This CDR3 has 12 residues. V gave up 3 bases and J gave up 7 bases, with 6 bases separating them. CDR3 sequence: CASSLEGGELFF. CDR3 nucleotides: TGTGCCAGCAGTTTGGAGGGCGGGGAGCTGTTTTTT.

The chain is built from TRBV19 and TRBJ2-1; the match to TRBD2 covers 7 bases. CDR3 size: 16 residues. The trim removed 6 bases at V and 7 bases at J, leaving 15 bases unmatched. CDR1 LNHDA and CDR2 SQIVND come from the germline V gene (reference sequence). This CDR3 is CASRTSLGGRGNEQFF. Written as DNA, the CDR3 is TGTGCCAGTAGGACCTCCCTCGGCGGGAGAGGAAATGAGCAGTTCTTC.

The chain joins TRBV7-6 to TRBJ2-2, with 7 positions matching TRBD2. Per germline, CDR1 SGHVS and CDR2 FNYEAQ. The CDR3 is 16 amino acids. V lost 1 base to trimming and J lost 1 base; unmatched junction nucleotides: 3. For the CDR3, the DNA is TGTGCCAGCAGCTTAGGGGCGGGAGTGAACACCGGGGAGCTGTTTTTT. Translating gives CASSLGAGVNTGELFF. Combining the CDR3 with reference TRBV7-6 and TRBJ2-2 gives the whole variable domain GAGVSQSPRYKVTKRGQDVALRCDPISGHVSLYWYRQALGQGPEFLTYFNYEAQQDKSGLPNDRFSAERPEGSISTLTIQRTEQRDSAMYRCASSLGAGVNTGELFFGEGSRLTVL.

The CDR3 bases are TGTGCCAGCAGCTCTTCCCCGGGACGCAGCACCGGGGAGCTGTTTTTT. Protein product: CASSSSPGRSTGELFF. The chain is built from TRBV7-9 and TRBJ2-2; either TRBD1 or TRBD2 may fit D (5 bases each). V was trimmed by 4 bases and J by 4 bases, leaving 16 bases between them. The CDR3 runs 16 residues. Germline-derived CDR1 and CDR2 are SEHNR and FQNEAQ (reference sequence). The whole variable domain, remainder taken from reference TRBV7-9 and TRBJ2-2, is DTGVSQNPRHKITKRGQNVTFRCDPISEHNRLYWYRQTLGQGPEFLTYFQNEAQLEKSRLLSDRFSAERPKGSFSTLEIQRTEQGDSAMYLCASSSSPGRSTGELFFGEGSRLTVL.

The V call is TRBV11-2, the J call TRBJ1-4; unclear D gene. CDR3 size: 12 residues. V lost 5 bases, J lost 7 bases, and 8 bases lay in between. Germline V lookup: CDR1 SGHAT, CDR2 FQNNGV. CDR3 DNA: TGTGCCAGCAGCCGAGATTCTGAAAAACTGTTTTTT. Translating it yields CASSRDSEKLFF.

This clone was observed once. The V gene is TRBV7-8, the J gene TRBJ1-1; D is unclear. The CDR3 totals 14 residues. Trimming pared 2 bases from V and 4 bases from J, leaving 11 bases between. From germline, CDR1 is SGHVS and CDR2 FQNEAQ. For the CDR3, the DNA is TGTGCCAGCAGCTTACAAAGAAGGTCCACTGAAGCTTTCTTT. It is translated as CASSLQRRSTEAFF. Filled out from reference TRBV7-8 and TRBJ1-1, the complete variable domain reads GAGVSQSPRYKVAKRGQDVALRCDPISGHVSLFWYQQALGQGPEFLTYFQNEAQLDKSGLPSDRFFAERPEGSVSTLKIQRTQQEDSAVYLCASSLQRRSTEAFFGQGTRLTVV.

The chain carries TRBV12-3 or TRBV12-4 and TRBJ2-1, with D unresolved. V was clipped by 7 bases and J by 7 bases, with 8 bases between them. The CDR3 loop spans 11 amino acids. This CDR3 is CASNEQNEQFF. As DNA, the CDR3 is TGTGCCAGCAACGAGCAAAATGAGCAGTTCTTC.

The V gene is TRBV2, the J gene TRBJ2-7, with 7 bases lining up with TRBD1. From germline, CDR1 is SNHLY and CDR2 FYNNEI. Germline trimming cut 4 bases from V and 5 bases from J; bases unmatched to any gene: 5. The CDR3 runs to 13 residues. As DNA, the CDR3 is TGTGCCAGCAGTGTGGTAGGGGGCAACGAGCAGTACTTC. Protein: CASSVVGGNEQYF.